These 19 T cell receptor beta chains were sequenced from one sample in a study of blood T cell repertoires in COVID-19. Sequencing used immunoSEQ multiplex PCR; TCRdb keeps in-frame clones, though not all of them. The sample records 150,000 to 200,000 clones, around four fifths being singletons. Sequencing used peripheral blood. The receptor source for this set is a woman younger than 45 with acute or convalescent COVID-19.

This clone showed up just a few times. The chain couples TRBV5-4 to TRBJ2-2; 15 positions agree with TRBD2. This CDR3 is built from 18 residues. Germline-derived CDR1 and CDR2 are SGHNT and YYREEE (reference sequence). V lost 4 bases to trimming and J lost 8 bases; unmatched junction nucleotides: 12. As DNA, the CDR3 is TGTGCCAGCAGCCCCGACTTGGGACTAGCGGGAGGTGCAGGGGAGCTGTTTTTT. It yields the protein CASSPDLGLAGGAGELFF.

The chain uses TRBV7-2 and TRBJ2-3; tentative D call: TRBD2 (5 bases). This CDR3 spans 12 amino acids. The V and J ends lost 3 bases and 8 bases respectively, with 9 bases between them. CDR1 and CDR2 (germline): SGHTA, FQGNSA. CDR3 region: CASSFPSGTQYF. CDR3 in DNA: TGTGCCAGCAGCTTCCCGAGCGGTACGCAGTATTTT.

This clone came up a few times. CDR3 protein: CASSLGLAGDEQYF. CDR3 nucleotides: TGTGCCAGCAGTTTAGGTCTAGCGGGAGACGAGCAGTACTTC. The gene calls are TRBV27 and TRBJ2-7, with 10 bases lining up with TRBD2. This CDR3 spans 14 amino acids. The trim removed 2 bases at V and 5 bases at J, leaving 3 bases unmatched. Per germline, CDR1 MNHEY and CDR2 SMNVEV (reference sequence).

As to this clone: Within the sample, other DNA sequences also encode this same CDR3. This rearrangement joins TRBV27 to TRBJ1-5; the D is unclear. Germline-derived CDR1 and CDR2 are MNHEY and SMNVEV (reference sequence). V shed 3 bases and J shed 0 bases, with 3 bases lying between them. The CDR3 runs 13 residues. The CDR3: CASSFYSNQPQHF. CDR3 DNA sequence: TGTGCCAGCAGTTTCTATAGCAATCAGCCCCAGCATTTT.

The chain couples TRBV6-2 or TRBV6-3 to TRBJ1-1, with 12 nucleotides matching TRBD1. Germline V gives CDR1 MNHEY, CDR2 SVGEGT. Losses at the gene ends were 4 bases for V and 8 bases for J; bases not matched to a gene: 8. The CDR3 sequence is 15 residues long. The CDR3 region is CASSWGTGGEREAFF. The DNA of the CDR3 is TGTGCCAGCAGTTGGGGGACAGGGGGCGAAAGGGAAGCTTTCTTT.

This chain uses TRBV10-3 with TRBJ2-5, with TRBD2 identical over 9 bases. Trimming took 1 base from V and 2 from J; bases not matched to a gene: 11. Looked up from germline, CDR1 is ENHRY and CDR2 is SYGVKD. The CDR3 extends over 18 amino acids. CDR3 bases: TGTGCCATCAGTGAGTATGTTAGCGGGAGCTGGAGGCAAGAGACCCAGTACTTC. Its translation is CAISEYVSGSWRQETQYF.

The rearrangement uses TRBV9 and TRBJ1-1; TRBD1 matches 11 bases. The CDR3 extends over 16 amino acids. After removal of 3 bases from V and 5 bases from J, the junction contained 9 bases not matched to a gene. Germline V CDR1 and CDR2: SGDLS, YYNGEE. The CDR3 sequence: CASSARGTGGTTEAFF. DNA of the CDR3: TGTGCCAGCAGCGCGAGAGGGACAGGGGGAACGACTGAAGCTTTCTTT. The full variable domain, its missing parts supplied by reference TRBV9 and TRBJ1-1, is DSGVTQTPKHLITATGQRVTLRCSPRSGDLSVYWYQQSLDQGLQFLIQYYNGEERAKGNILERFSAQQFPDLHSELNLSSLELGDSALYFCASSARGTGGTTEAFFGQGTRLTVV.

A few counts support this clone. The V gene is TRBV4-1, the J gene TRBJ2-6; tentative D call: TRBD1 (5 bases). This CDR3 comprises 15 residues. CDR1 MGHRA and CDR2 YSYEKL come from the germline V gene. With 1 base removed from V and 4 bases from J, the gap between germline ends came to 8 bases. The CDR3 loop is CASSQGGAGANVLTF. The CDR3, as DNA: TGCGCCAGCAGCCAAGGTGGGGCCGGGGCCAACGTCCTGACTTTC.

The CDR3 loop reads CASSPHGGGGSYGYTF. The CDR3 nucleotides are TGTGCCAGCAGCCCACACGGGGGGGGCGGCTCCTATGGCTACACCTTC. The rearrangement links TRBV9 to TRBJ1-2; maybe TRBD1 (6 bases). CDR1 is SGDLS and CDR2 is YYNGEE in the germline V gene. The CDR3 consists of 16 residues. Trimming took off 4 bases at V and 4 bases at J, with 20 bases between the two ends.

The V call is TRBV18, the J call TRBJ2-7, with D possibly being TRBD2 (7 bases). Trimming pared 6 bases from V and 2 bases from J, leaving 17 bases between. In germline, CDR1 is KGHSH, CDR2 LQKENI. The CDR3 consists of 15 residues. Here the CDR3 DNA reads TGTGCCAGCTCGCAAACAGGGAGGGGTGCCTACGAGCAGTACTTC. Translating gives CASSQTGRGAYEQYF.

This chain links TRBV2 with TRBJ1-2; D ambiguous. Germline CDR1 is SNHLY and CDR2 is FYNNEI. The ends were cut back, 4 bases at V and 6 bases at J, with 15 bases in the middle. The CDR3 extends over 14 amino acids. The CDR3 loop is CASSGTSRQDGYTF. The DNA of the CDR3 is TGTGCCAGCAGTGGGACTAGTAGACAAGATGGCTACACCTTC.

The chain carries TRBV28 and TRBJ1-2; D might be TRBD1 (6 bases). V was clipped by 5 bases and J by 3 bases, with 13 bases between them. The germline CDR1 and CDR2 sequences are MDHEN and SYDVKM. The CDR3 contains 14 residues. The CDR3 loop reads CASSPGVGYYGYTF. Here the CDR3 DNA reads TGTGCCAGCAGTCCAGGGGTCGGGTACTATGGCTACACCTTC.

This chain links TRBV7-2 with TRBJ2-3; TRBD2 agrees at 11 bases. The V segment lost 2 bases and the J segment 3 bases; nucleotides outside the gene matches: 4. The germline V gene encodes CDR1 SGHTA and CDR2 FQGNSA. The CDR3 is 16 amino acids. The CDR3 nucleotides are TGTGCCAGCAGCTTAACAGCTAGCGGGAGGACAGATACGCAGTATTTT. Its protein product is CASSLTASGRTDTQYF.

For the CDR3, the DNA is TGTGCCAGCACCCGGGGGACTGAAGCTTTCTTT. Translation gives CASTRGTEAFF. This sequence joins TRBV12-3 or TRBV12-4 and TRBJ1-1; maybe TRBD1 (5 bases). The CDR3 runs 11 residues. Trimming left V 7 bases short and J 5 bases short, with 8 bases between.

The chain employs TRBV9 and TRBJ2-7, with no clear D. The CDR3 runs to 13 residues. The germline CDR1 and CDR2 sequences are SGDLS and YYNGEE. Between the trimmed V and J ends, which lost 0 bases and 5 bases, there was a span of 9 bases. The CDR3 region is CASSVGLPDEQYF. CDR3 bases: TGTGCCAGCAGCGTAGGTCTCCCGGACGAGCAGTACTTC.

With respect to this clone: The sample holds other DNA sequences that translate to the same CDR3. The chain has TRBV30 and TRBJ2-7; tentative D call: TRBD1 (5 bases). This CDR3 has 12 residues. CDR1 is GTSNPN, CDR2 SVGIG, per germline (reference sequence). V shed 0 bases and J shed 4 bases, with 7 bases lying between them. CDR3 DNA sequence: TGTGCCTGGAGTGTCGACAGATACGAGCAGTACTTC. This encodes CAWSVDRYEQYF.

Here the CDR3 reads CASSFTGSYEQYF. In DNA, the CDR3 is TGTGCCAGCAGCTTTACAGGGAGCTACGAGCAGTACTTC. This chain links TRBV7-8 with TRBJ2-7; D is perhaps TRBD1 (6 bases). Trimming stripped 3 bases from V and 3 bases from J, with 9 bases between. Germline-derived CDR1 and CDR2 are SGHVS and FQNEAQ. CDR3 length equals 13 residues.

The CDR3 is CASSVGAGGPPGANVLTF. Here the CDR3 DNA reads TGTGCCAGCAGCGTAGGAGCGGGAGGGCCTCCTGGGGCCAACGTCCTGACTTTC. The V and J genes are TRBV9 and TRBJ2-6, with TRBD2 matching over 10 bases. Unmatched junction bases numbered 5, after V lost 0 bases and J lost 2 bases. CDR1 SGDLS and CDR2 YYNGEE come from the germline V gene. The CDR3 runs 18 residues.

This chain connects TRBV2 to TRBJ1-1; 9 nucleotides match TRBD1. The V gene's germline CDR1 is SNHLY and CDR2 FYNNEI. This CDR3 region has 14 residues. V lost 11 bases to trimming and J lost 2 bases; unmatched junction nucleotides: 9. The CDR3 protein is CAWGDRAYNTEAFF. DNA of the CDR3: TGTGCCTGGGGGGACAGGGCGTACAACACTGAAGCTTTCTTT.